This TCR beta chain stems from a study of Ad26.COV2.S vaccination and SARS-CoV-2 variants. The wider study: As a participant in COV1001, the donor was in the Ad26.COV2.S trial arm.

Libraries were prepared by immunoSEQ multiplex PCR; TCRdb keeps only in-frame clonotypes and omits some of them. The table includes about 500,000 clones, 89% detected once. Treatment in this sample: around 19 received Ad26.COV2.S at low or high dose, single or two shots; 5 received placebo; per-sample allocation not given. After the first vaccine or placebo injection, samples were drawn on day 63. In the vaccine, an Ad26 vector expressed the SARS-CoV-2 spike of the Wuhan strain. Germline V lookup: CDR1 MNHEY, CDR2 SMNVEV (reference sequence). This CDR3 contains 14 residues. V lost 1 base, J lost 5 bases, and 12 bases lay in between.

The chain has TRBV27 and TRBJ2-7; D is unresolved. The input for sequencing was peripheral blood, taken in a trial of Ad26.COV2.S vaccine versus placebo. The TCR originated in a person aged 18-65 years who received the Ad26.COV2.S COVID-19 vaccine or a placebo. The CDR3 protein is CASSLWISSHEQYF. The CDR3 DNA is TGTGCCAGCAGTTTATGGATCAGTAGCCACGAGCAGTACTTC.